This T cell receptor beta chain stems from a study of blood T cells in healthy people across ages. Each individual donor underwent a draw of ten milliliters of peripheral blood. Through a sample-barcoded 5' primer and a J-beta primer mix, a second PCR was run for roughly 6 to 11 cycles. TCRdb reprocessed the 5' RACE reads with MiXCR, giving one entry per CDR3 protein. The sample yields 1.5 million to 2 million distinct CDR3 sequences, around half seen once. There are 16 residues in the CDR3. V lost 3 bases, J lost 2 bases, and 19 bases lay in between. Looked up from germline, CDR1 is DFQATT and CDR2 is SNEGSKA (reference sequence). This clonotype was found a few times.

The sample taken for sequencing was blood. This chain links TRBV20-1 with TRBJ2-5; tentatively, D is TRBD1 or TRBD2 (5 bases each). The sequence derives from a woman in her 40s in good health. The CDR3 DNA is TGCAGTGCTAGTTCGGGACCCTCCCTAGTGCAAGAGACCCAGTACTTC. Amino acids: CSASSGPSLVQETQYF.